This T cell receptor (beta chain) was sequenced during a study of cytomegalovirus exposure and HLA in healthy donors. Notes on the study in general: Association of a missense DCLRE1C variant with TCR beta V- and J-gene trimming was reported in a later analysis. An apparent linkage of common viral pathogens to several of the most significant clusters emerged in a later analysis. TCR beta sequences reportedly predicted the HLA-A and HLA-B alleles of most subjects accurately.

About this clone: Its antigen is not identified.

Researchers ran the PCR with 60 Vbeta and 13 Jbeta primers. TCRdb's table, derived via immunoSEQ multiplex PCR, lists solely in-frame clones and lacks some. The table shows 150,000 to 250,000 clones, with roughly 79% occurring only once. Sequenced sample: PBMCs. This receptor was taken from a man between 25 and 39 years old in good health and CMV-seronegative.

The CDR3 is CASSLKGGQQGAPEAFF. In DNA form, the CDR3 reads TGTGCCAGCAGCTTAAAGGGGGGCCAACAGGGGGCCCCTGAAGCTTTCTTT. This chain links TRBV7-3 with TRBJ1-1; 9 nucleotides align to TRBD1. This CDR3 is built from 17 residues. Germline-derived CDR1 and CDR2 are SGHTA and FQGTGA. The J segment lost 6 bases and the V segment lost 1 base, leaving 12 bases of the junction unmatched. Based on the CDR3 plus reference TRBV7-3 and TRBJ1-1, the full variable domain is GAGVSQTPSNKVTEKGKYVELRCDPISGHTALYWYRQSLGQGPEFLIYFQGTGAADDSGLPNDRFFAVRPEGSVSTLKIQRTERGDSAVYLCASSLKGGQQGAPEAFFGQGTRLTVV.